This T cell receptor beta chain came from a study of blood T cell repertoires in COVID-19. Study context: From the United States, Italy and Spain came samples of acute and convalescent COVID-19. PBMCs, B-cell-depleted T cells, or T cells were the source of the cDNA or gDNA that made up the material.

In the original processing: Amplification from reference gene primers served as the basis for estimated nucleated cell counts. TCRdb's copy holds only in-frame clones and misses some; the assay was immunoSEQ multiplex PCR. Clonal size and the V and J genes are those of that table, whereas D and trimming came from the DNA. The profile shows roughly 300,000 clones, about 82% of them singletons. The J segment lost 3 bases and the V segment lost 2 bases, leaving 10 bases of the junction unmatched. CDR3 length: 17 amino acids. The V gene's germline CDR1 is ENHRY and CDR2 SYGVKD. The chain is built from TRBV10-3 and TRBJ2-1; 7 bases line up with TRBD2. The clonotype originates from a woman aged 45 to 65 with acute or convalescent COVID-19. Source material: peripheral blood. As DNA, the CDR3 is TGTGCCATCAGTGAGGAGGGTTTCGGGACTATCTACAATGAGCAGTTCTTC. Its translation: CAISEEGFGTIYNEQFF.